The entry below gives a single TCR beta chain sequence along with its context. The antigen is undetermined. The germline gene is not matched at one end of the junction; a read error may be the cause. Sequencing libraries for TCR beta were prepared with iRepertoire HTBI primers and Arm-PCR of CDR3 regions. Each CDR3 protein is one row after TCRdb ran MiXCR on the multiplex PCR reads. The data contain around 480,000 distinct CDR3 sequences, 15% to 20% of them singletons. The time point denotes: newly diagnosed GD, antithyroid drugs for less than 3 months. From RNA extracted from PBMCs, the TCR library was made. The record originates from a study of regulatory T cells in long-lasting Graves disease. Study results and limitations: There was favoring of TRBV28, TRBJ1-2 and TRBJ2-5 in persistent disease.

The CDR3 runs 15 residues. Germline lookup yields CDR1 KGHSH and CDR2 LQKENI. The sample was also linked to a second study, of T cells in Graves' hyperthyroidism and ophthalmopathy. That study reports: Orbital computed tomography, thyroid ultrasound, serum thyroxine and TRAb, and clinical symptoms together informed the diagnoses. RT-PCR in the first round (using the HTBI primer set) targeted the TCR CDR3. Blood also held most thyroid clonotypes expanded beyond 0.001.

The TCR was taken from a man in his forties with Graves disease. The rearrangement links TRBV18 to TRBJ2-1, with 11 bases identical to TRBD2. The specimen was peripheral blood mononuclear cells (PBMCs), collected at new diagnosis, from a patient treated with antithyroid drugs. CDR3 residues: CVSSPGLADWDEQFF. DNA for the CDR3: TGTGTCAGCTCGCCGGGACTAGCGGACTGGGATGAGCAGTTCTTC.